Presented here are 32 T cell receptor beta chains from one specimen sequenced in a study of blood T cell repertoires in COVID-19. The protocol was immunoSEQ multiplex PCR, while the TCRdb copy is restricted to in-frame clones and leaves out a portion. The data show roughly 230,000 clones, 80% to 85% seen once. The sequencing input was PBMCs or T cells enriched from blood (not recorded which). These receptors all come from a man in his forties or fifties who had recovered from COVID-19.

The chain recombines TRBV6-5 with TRBJ2-3; 11 positions match TRBD2. With V trimmed by 4 bases and J by 1 base, 1 base remained unmatched. Germline V gives CDR1 MNHEY, CDR2 SVGAGI. This CDR3 has 15 amino acids. The CDR3 is CASSLAGGGTDTQYF. In DNA form, the CDR3 reads TGTGCCAGCAGTTTAGCGGGGGGGGGCACAGATACGCAGTATTTT.

This chain connects TRBV18 to TRBJ1-3; possible D gene TRBD1, 5 bases. The CDR3 is 17 amino acids. Germline V gene lookup returns CDR1 KGHSH and CDR2 LQKENI. V was clipped by 0 bases and J by 0 bases, with 12 bases between them. CDR3 coding DNA: TGTGCCAGCTCACCACCGTCGGGACTGATCTCTGGAAACACCATATATTTT. It translates to CASSPPSGLISGNTIYF.

The chain employs TRBV18 and TRBJ1-1; tentatively, D is TRBD1 (6 bases). Germline lookup yields CDR1 KGHSH and CDR2 LQKENI. The CDR3 has 15 residues. The V and J ends lost 3 bases and 5 bases respectively, with 16 bases between them. The DNA of the CDR3 is TGTGCCAGCTCACCGCCTAGGGGGGGCGGGACTGAAGCTTTCTTT. Its translation: CASSPPRGGGTEAFF.

About this clone: A much more abundant neighbour one base away suggests this may be a read error. This CDR3 reads CASSLTGNTEAFF. CDR3 in DNA: TGTGCCAGCAGCTTGACAGGGAACACTGAAGCTTTCTTT. This sequence joins TRBV5-5 and TRBJ1-1; weak D call: TRBD1 (5 bases). Deletions cut 1 base from V and 1 base from J, with 5 bases between. Germline CDR1 reads SGHKS; CDR2 reads YYEKEE (reference sequence). CDR3 length equals 13 residues. The variable domain in full, with the rest retrieved from reference TRBV5-5 and TRBJ1-1, is DAGVTQSPTHLIKTRGQQVTLRCSPISGHKSVSWYQQVLGQGPQFIFQYYEKEERGRGNFPDRFSARQFPNYSSELNVNALLLGDSALYLCASSLTGNTEAFFGQGTRLTVV.

The chain has TRBV21-1 and TRBJ2-7; TRBD2, the table's D call, lacks a check against the DNA. TRBV21-1 is assigned pseudogene status. The CDR3 loop spans 16 amino acids. The CDR3: CASSEGGGMSSYEQYF. The CDR3 DNA is TGTGCCAGCAGCGAAGGAGGCGGGATGAGCTCCTACGAGCAGTACTTC.

The table lists this clone with a few counts. The genes are TRBV7-3 and TRBJ1-2; 9 bases line up with TRBD1. This CDR3 contains 12 residues. The junction had 8 bases not matched to a gene; V was cut back by 10 bases and J by 8 bases. From germline, CDR1 is SGHTA and CDR2 FQGTGA. The CDR3 spells CANIQGAGGYTF. In DNA form, the CDR3 reads TGTGCCAACATACAGGGGGCGGGCGGCTACACCTTC. Full variable domain (missing parts from reference TRBV7-3 and TRBJ1-2): GAGVSQTPSNKVTEKGKYVELRCDPISGHTALYWYRQSLGQGPEFLIYFQGTGAADDSGLPNDRFFAVRPEGSVSTLKIQRTERGDSAVYLCANIQGAGGYTFGSGTRLTVV.

This clone was recorded many times. The chain uses TRBV6-2 or TRBV6-3 and TRBJ1-3; D perhaps matches TRBD1 (5 bases). Between the trimmed V and J ends, which lost 5 bases and 2 bases, there was a span of 16 bases. Per the germline V gene, CDR1 is MNHEY and CDR2 is SVGEGT. There are 16 residues in the CDR3. The CDR3 reads CASSLRGSSAGNTIYF. DNA of the CDR3: TGTGCCAGCAGTCTTCGGGGGTCCTCGGCTGGAAACACCATATATTTT.

This chain links TRBV5-1 with TRBJ2-5; D perhaps matches TRBD1 (6 bases). CDR3 size: 14 residues. CDR1 is SGHRS, CDR2 YFSETQ, per germline. V was clipped by 4 bases and J by 0 bases, with 10 bases between them. The CDR3 nucleotides read TGCGCCAGCAGCACGGGACACAACCAAGAGACCCAGTACTTC. Protein product: CASSTGHNQETQYF.

The rearrangement uses TRBV6-5 and TRBJ1-1, with D uncertain. The germline V gene has CDR1 MNHEY and CDR2 SVGAGI. Trimming removed 8 bases from V and 0 bases from J, with 10 bases in between. The length of the CDR3 is 13 residues. This CDR3 reads CASPRELNTEAFF. As DNA, the CDR3 is TGTGCCAGCCCGAGGGAGTTGAACACTGAAGCTTTCTTT.

The chain uses TRBV10-1 and TRBJ2-2, with TRBD1 identical over 8 bases. The germline V gene has CDR1 WNHNN and CDR2 SYGVQD (reference sequence). The CDR3 is made up of 17 amino acids. Unmatched junction bases numbered 10, after V lost 3 bases and J lost 4 bases. CDR3 bases: TGCGCCAGCAGTGATTCCCCAGGGGGCTTTATCACCGGGGAGCTGTTTTTT. Residues: CASSDSPGGFITGELFF.

J is TRBJ1-4 and V is TRBV5-4; perhaps TRBD1 as D (5 bases). Germline CDR1 reads SGHNT; CDR2 reads YYREEE (reference sequence). The CDR3 extends over 16 amino acids. V was cut by 3 bases and J by 0 bases, with 12 bases left in between. This CDR3 is CASSSGRASTNEKLFF. The CDR3 DNA is TGTGCCAGCAGCTCAGGCAGGGCGTCAACTAATGAAAAACTGTTTTTT. Using reference TRBV5-4 and TRBJ1-4 for the parts outside the CDR3, the full variable domain is ETGVTQSPTHLIKTRGQQVTLRCSSQSGHNTVSWYQQALGQGPQFIFQYYREEENGRGNFPPRFSGLQFPNYSSELNVNALELDDSALYLCASSSGRASTNEKLFFGSGTQLSVL.

The chain combines TRBV7-6 with TRBJ2-1; the D gene is possibly TRBD2 (6 bases). Trimming cost V 0 bases and J 2 bases, with 8 bases left between them. The CDR3 extends over 15 amino acids. Germline loops: CDR1 SGHVS, CDR2 FNYEAQ. In DNA form, the CDR3 reads TGTGCCAGCAGCTTAGCGGGGGGTCCCTACAATGAGCAGTTCTTC. Encoded protein: CASSLAGGPYNEQFF. Together with reference TRBV7-6 and TRBJ2-1, the CDR3 gives the full variable domain: GAGVSQSPRYKVTKRGQDVALRCDPISGHVSLYWYRQALGQGPEFLTYFNYEAQQDKSGLPNDRFSAERPEGSISTLTIQRTEQRDSAMYRCASSLAGGPYNEQFFGPGTRLTVL.

This chain connects TRBV27 to TRBJ2-2, with D tentatively TRBD2 (5 bases). Germline V gene sequence: CDR1 MNHEY, CDR2 SMNVEV (reference sequence). Trimming shortened V by 6 bases and J by 2 bases, and 13 bases separated the two germline ends. The CDR3 runs to 15 residues. CDR3 amino acids: CASRLRGSNTGELFF. CDR3 sequence (DNA): TGTGCCAGCAGACTTCGGGGATCAAACACCGGGGAGCTGTTTTTT.

V gene TRBV9 combines with J gene TRBJ1-1; no definite D call. CDR3 length: 16 amino acids. Germline CDR1 and CDR2: SGDLS and YYNGEE. Trimming pared 0 bases from V and 0 bases from J, leaving 12 bases between. CDR3 loop: CASSVDGTAMNTEAFF. The CDR3 region has the DNA TGTGCCAGCAGCGTAGATGGTACAGCCATGAACACTGAAGCTTTCTTT.

The chain employs TRBV6-5 and TRBJ1-6, with 9 bases matching TRBD1. V trimming: 5 bases; J trimming: 4 bases; junction bases outside the gene matches: 3. Germline values: CDR1 MNHEY, CDR2 SVGAGI. CDR3 length equals 15 residues. CDR3 sequence: CASSPGTGYNSPLHF. The CDR3 DNA sequence: TGTGCCAGCAGTCCCGGGACAGGGTATAATTCACCCCTCCACTTT.

The chain carries TRBV6-5 and TRBJ1-2, with a possible D match to TRBD1 (5 bases). The CDR3 is 14 residues long. The V end lost 2 bases, the J end lost 4 bases, and 11 bases lay between the germline ends. In germline, CDR1 is MNHEY, CDR2 SVGAGI. CDR3 DNA: TGTGCCAGCAGTTACGGTGGGGCTTCCTATGGCTACACCTTC. As protein: CASSYGGASYGYTF.

The gene calls are TRBV19 and TRBJ1-4; D call uncertain. The CDR3 loop spans 15 amino acids. Germline assignment: CDR1 LNHDA and CDR2 SQIVND (reference sequence). V gave up 4 bases and J gave up 7 bases, with 16 bases separating them. CDR3 loop: CASSTLGLEAEKLFF. Written as DNA, the CDR3 is TGTGCCAGTAGTACCCTAGGACTCGAGGCTGAAAAACTGTTTTTT.

This sequence joins TRBV5-4 and TRBJ2-2, with D perhaps matching TRBD1 (5 bases). Germline CDR1 SGHNT, CDR2 YYREEE (reference sequence). This CDR3 is 15 amino acids long. The germline V and J ends were trimmed by 3 bases and 5 bases, with 14 bases remaining between them. Here the CDR3 reads CASSWGRVGTGELFF. The CDR3 region has the DNA TGTGCCAGCAGCTGGGGCCGAGTAGGGACCGGGGAGCTGTTTTTT.

This clone was recorded a few times. The V and J genes are TRBV10-3 and TRBJ1-2; D uncertain. Germline loops: CDR1 ENHRY, CDR2 SYGVKD. The V end was cut by 0 bases, the J end by 0 bases, with 14 bases between. The CDR3 runs 17 residues. For the CDR3, the DNA is TGTGCCATCAGTGAGTCGAGCCCCTTCGGTCCTAACTATGGCTACACCTTC. Protein: CAISESSPFGPNYGYTF.

For the CDR3, the DNA is TGTGCCATCAGGGGGGACAGGGGTGCAGATACGCAGTATTTT. Translated: CAIRGDRGADTQYF. The rearrangement uses TRBV10-3 and TRBJ2-3; the match to TRBD1 covers 10 bases. Germline loops: CDR1 ENHRY, CDR2 SYGVKD. V lost 6 bases to trimming and J lost 4 bases; unmatched junction nucleotides: 4. The CDR3 is 14 amino acids.

CDR3 in amino acids: CASSQEQGAKNTEAFF. Here the CDR3 DNA reads TGTGCCAGCAGCCAAGAACAGGGGGCAAAGAACACTGAAGCTTTCTTT. The chain couples TRBV4-2 to TRBJ1-1; 9 positions agree with TRBD1. J lost 1 base, V lost 0 bases, and 3 bases had no gene match. Germline V gives CDR1 LGHNA, CDR2 YNFKEQ. The CDR3 extends over 16 amino acids.

This clone was counted only a few times. The J gene is TRBJ1-6, the V gene TRBV7-9; tentatively, D is TRBD1 (6 bases). The CDR3 is 11 amino acids. Per the germline V gene, CDR1 is SEHNR and CDR2 is FQNEAQ (reference sequence). The germline V and J ends were trimmed by 8 bases and 15 bases, with 14 bases remaining between them. The CDR3 is CASEEGGHLHF. DNA for the CDR3: TGTGCCAGCGAGGAAGGGGGTCACCTCCACTTT. The whole variable domain, remainder taken from reference TRBV7-9 and TRBJ1-6, is DTGVSQNPRHKITKRGQNVTFRCDPISEHNRLYWYRQTLGQGPEFLTYFQNEAQLEKSRLLSDRFSAERPKGSFSTLEIQRTEQGDSAMYLCASEEGGHLHFGNGTRLTVT.

J is TRBJ2-7 and V is TRBV7-9; no firm D call. CDR1 is SEHNR, CDR2 FQNEAQ, per germline (reference sequence). This CDR3 has 11 residues. V was pared by 5 bases and J by 0 bases, with 2 bases between. The CDR3 sequence: CASSLSYEQYF. The CDR3 DNA reads as TGTGCCAGCAGCCTCTCCTACGAGCAGTACTTC.

V gene TRBV6-5 combines with J gene TRBJ1-6, with 11 nucleotides matching TRBD1. Trimming took 5 bases from V and 10 from J; bases not matched to a gene: 7. Germline V gene data show CDR1 as MNHEY and CDR2 as SVGAGI. This CDR3 spans 15 amino acids. Here the CDR3 DNA reads TGTGCCAGCAGTCCCCGGGACAGGGGGAGGTCACCCCTCCACTTT. Translated: CASSPRDRGRSPLHF.

The chain employs TRBV5-6 and TRBJ1-6; 8 bases are shared with TRBD1. V lost 5 bases to trimming and J lost 8 bases; unmatched junction nucleotides: 9. Germline V gives CDR1 SGHDT, CDR2 YYEEEE. The length of the CDR3 is 15 residues. CDR3: CASRSLDRDHSPLHF. CDR3 bases: TGTGCCAGCAGATCCCTGGACAGGGATCATTCACCCCTCCACTTT.

The rearrangement joins TRBV5-4 to TRBJ2-3; possibly TRBD2 for D (6 bases). This CDR3 has 14 residues. CDR1 SGHNT and CDR2 YYREEE come from the germline V gene (reference sequence). V gave up 0 bases and J gave up 3 bases, with 8 bases separating them. CDR3 region: CASSLAGGTDTQYF. The DNA of the CDR3 is TGTGCCAGCAGCTTGGCCGGAGGGACAGATACGCAGTATTTT. The full variable domain, in which reference TRBV5-4 and TRBJ2-3 provide the parts outside the CDR3, is ETGVTQSPTHLIKTRGQQVTLRCSSQSGHNTVSWYQQALGQGPQFIFQYYREEENGRGNFPPRFSGLQFPNYSSELNVNALELDDSALYLCASSLAGGTDTQYFGPGTRLTVL.

This clone has just one count. This rearrangement joins TRBV28 to TRBJ2-2; 7 bases match TRBD1. Germline V CDR1 and CDR2: MDHEN, SYDVKM. The ends lost 8 bases at V and 4 bases at J; junction bases unmatched: 10. The CDR3 runs to 15 residues. The CDR3 sequence: CASLISTGFTGELFF. CDR3 bases: TGTGCCAGCCTTATCTCGACAGGGTTCACCGGGGAGCTGTTTTTT.

The CDR3 sequence is CASSFRQANSYEQYF. The CDR3, as DNA: TGTGCCAGCAGCTTTCGACAGGCAAACTCCTACGAGCAGTACTTC. The V and J genes are TRBV5-8 and TRBJ2-7; possible D gene TRBD1, 6 bases. The CDR3 runs to 15 residues. Trimming left V 2 bases short and J 0 bases short, with 12 bases between. Germline lookup yields CDR1 SGHTS and CDR2 YDEGEE. The whole variable domain, remainder taken from reference TRBV5-8 and TRBJ2-7, is EAGVTQSPTHLIKTRGQQATLRCSPISGHTSVYWYQQALGLGLQFLLWYDEGEERNRGNFPPRFSGRQFPNYSSELNVNALELEDSALYLCASSFRQANSYEQYFGPGTRLTVT.

The chain links TRBV5-4 to TRBJ2-3; TRBD2 agrees at 9 bases. V lost 5 bases to trimming and J lost 3 bases; unmatched junction nucleotides: 4. The CDR3 runs 14 residues. The germline CDR1 and CDR2 sequences are SGHNT and YYREEE (reference sequence). CDR3 sequence (DNA): TGTGCCAGCAGATTAAGCGGGAGGACAGATACGCAGTATTTT. Protein: CASRLSGRTDTQYF.

The table lists this clone with a few counts. The rearrangement joins TRBV5-1 to TRBJ2-1; TRBD1 aligns across 10 bases. With 5 bases clipped from V and 6 bases from J, the junction kept 5 bases outside the gene matches. Germline V lookup: CDR1 SGHRS, CDR2 YFSETQ. The CDR3 consists of 14 residues. CDR3: CASRQGQGINEQFF. CDR3 DNA: TGCGCCAGCAGGCAGGGACAGGGGATCAATGAGCAGTTCTTC.

V gene TRBV10-1 combines with J gene TRBJ2-4; TRBD2 might be the D (7 bases). Germline V gene sequence: CDR1 WNHNN, CDR2 SYGVQD (reference sequence). V lost 3 bases, J lost 0 bases, and 9 bases lay in between. This CDR3 region has 15 residues. Written as DNA, the CDR3 is TGCGCCAGCAGTGACGGGGGGCTAGCCAAAAACATTCAGTACTTC. Its translation: CASSDGGLAKNIQYF.

The table lists this clone with a few counts. The V and J genes are TRBV7-3 and TRBJ2-7; 9 nucleotides align to TRBD2. CDR1 is SGHTA and CDR2 is FQGTGA in the germline V gene. Germline trimming cut 5 bases from V and 3 bases from J; bases unmatched to any gene: 8. This CDR3 is 15 amino acids long. The CDR3 DNA follows: TGTGCCAGCAGCAAAAAGGGACTAGCTGGCTACGAGCAGTACTTC. This codes for CASSKKGLAGYEQYF.